These 25 T cell receptor beta chains came from one sample sequenced in a study of graft-versus-host responses after intestinal transplantation. Clones were sequenced by immunoSEQ multiplex PCR, and TCRdb holds only the in-frame ones, with some missing. The data show 80,000 to 100,000 clones, about 90% seen once. These receptors are not linked to any known antigen. Material: unstimulated CD4+ T cells sorted from spleen or lymph node cells, obtained before intestinal transplant. The receptors stem from a human donor who received an intestinal transplant.

The rearrangement joins TRBV28 to TRBJ2-7, with 9 positions matching TRBD2. The length of the CDR3 is 15 residues. V gave up 3 bases and J gave up 2 bases; unmatched junction bases: 5. CDR1 is MDHEN, CDR2 SYDVKM, per germline. The CDR3 DNA reads TGTGCCAGCAGTTTTTCTAGCGGGGCGGCCTACGAGCAGTACTTC. This encodes CASSFSSGAAYEQYF.

A few counts support this clone. The rearrangement links TRBV5-4 to TRBJ1-2, with 9 bases aligning to TRBD1. The germline V gene encodes CDR1 SGHNT and CDR2 YYREEE (reference sequence). The CDR3 consists of 12 residues. V shed 4 bases, J shed 5 bases, and the junction held 0 bases outside the gene matches. The CDR3 DNA sequence: TGTGCCAGCAGCGGGACAGGGTATGGCTACACCTTC. It yields the protein CASSGTGYGYTF.

This chain uses TRBV6-5 with TRBJ2-7; 9 nucleotides align to TRBD1. From germline, CDR1 is MNHEY and CDR2 SVGAGI. Losses at the gene ends were 6 bases for V and 5 bases for J; bases not matched to a gene: 8. The CDR3 totals 14 residues. CDR3: CASSRDRVRNEQYF. The CDR3 nucleotides read TGTGCCAGCAGCCGGGACAGGGTGCGGAACGAGCAGTACTTC.

In nucleotides, the CDR3 is TGTGCCAGCAGACAGGGAGATACGCAGTATTTT. As protein: CASRQGDTQYF. This sequence joins TRBV7-6 and TRBJ2-3; D is perhaps TRBD1 (6 bases). The ends were cut back, 6 bases at V and 5 bases at J, with 6 bases in the middle. Germline loops: CDR1 SGHVS, CDR2 FNYEAQ. The length of the CDR3 is 11 residues.

CDR3 sequence: CASSYEGADYNEQFF. CDR3 sequence (DNA): TGTGCCAGCAGTTACGAGGGGGCGGACTACAATGAGCAGTTCTTC. The rearrangement joins TRBV6-5 to TRBJ2-1, with 7 bases lining up with TRBD1. The junction had 4 bases not matched to a gene; V was cut back by 2 bases and J by 3 bases. This CDR3 contains 15 residues. Per germline, CDR1 MNHEY and CDR2 SVGAGI.

The chain joins TRBV2 to TRBJ1-2, with 9 bases that match TRBD1. CDR1 and CDR2 (germline): SNHLY, FYNNEI. V gave up 7 bases and J gave up 0 bases; unmatched junction bases: 18. CDR3 length equals 19 residues. The CDR3 is CASIPRSGTGGDSNYGYTF. In DNA, the CDR3 is TGTGCCAGCATACCTCGGTCCGGTACAGGGGGCGATTCTAACTATGGCTACACCTTC. The complete variable domain, with remaining parts taken from reference TRBV2 and TRBJ1-2, reads EPEVTQTPSHQVTQMGQEVILRCVPISNHLYFYWYRQILGQKVEFLVSFYNNEISEKSEIFDDQFSVERPDGSNFTLKIRSTKLEDSAMYFCASIPRSGTGGDSNYGYTFGSGTRLTVV.

This rearrangement joins TRBV6-1 to TRBJ2-1; 7 bases line up with TRBD1. The CDR3 loop spans 16 amino acids. The V segment lost 3 bases and the J segment 2 bases; nucleotides outside the gene matches: 7. CDR1 is MNHNS, CDR2 SASEGT, per germline. The CDR3 DNA reads TGTGCCAGCAGTGAGACCCCCGGGACAGCCTACAATGAGCAGTTCTTC. This codes for CASSETPGTAYNEQFF.

The CDR3 DNA is TGTGCTAGTGGTTTGCGGGGGGAGGAGAATCAGCCCCAGCATTTT. Translation: CASGLRGEENQPQHF. V usage is TRBV12-5 and J usage is TRBJ1-5; possible D gene TRBD1, 5 bases. V shed 2 bases and J shed 4 bases, with 12 bases lying between them. The germline V gene has CDR1 LGHNT and CDR2 FRNRAP. The CDR3 is 15 residues long.

This clone appeared a single time. The rearrangement joins TRBV4-3 to TRBJ2-1; 11 bases map to TRBD2. V trimming: 3 bases; J trimming: 7 bases; junction bases outside the gene matches: 8. The CDR3 contains 16 residues. Germline CDR1 is LGHNA and CDR2 is YSLEER. This CDR3 reads CASSHAGLAGSNEQFF. CDR3 sequence (DNA): TGCGCCAGCAGCCACGCCGGACTAGCGGGCTCTAATGAGCAGTTCTTC.

The rearrangement uses TRBV30 and TRBJ2-5, with 9 positions matching TRBD1. The CDR3 sequence is 11 residues long. The junction had 3 bases not matched to a gene; V was cut back by 8 bases and J by 5 bases. CDR1 is GTSNPN, CDR2 SVGIG, per germline (reference sequence). CDR3 region: CATGGAETQYF. The CDR3 DNA sequence: TGTGCCACAGGGGGCGCGGAGACCCAGTACTTC. Full variable domain (rest looked up from reference TRBV30 and TRBJ2-5): SQTIHQWPATLVQPVGSPLSLECTVEGTSNPNLYWYRQAAGRGLQLLFYSVGIGQISSEVPQNLSASRPQDRQFILSSKKLLLSDSGFYLCATGGAETQYFGPGTRLLVL.

The rearrangement uses TRBV5-1 and TRBJ2-1, with 8 bases matching TRBD2. Germline assignment: CDR1 SGHRS and CDR2 YFSETQ. Trimming at V came to 4 bases and at J to 4 bases, leaving 19 bases not matched to a gene. CDR3 length: 19 residues. CDR3 coding DNA: TGCGCCAGCAGCCCCATAGCGGGAACAAGTATAGGTTATTACAATGAGCAGTTCTTC. This codes for CASSPIAGTSIGYYNEQFF.

This clone was seen more than once but under ten times. V gene TRBV5-6 combines with J gene TRBJ1-2, with 7 bases that match TRBD1. The CDR3 consists of 17 residues. Trimming cost V 4 bases and J 4 bases; bases outside gene matches: 16. Germline CDR1 and CDR2: SGHDT and YYEEEE. CDR3 coding DNA: TGTGCCAGCAGCATTCTCGGGACAGCATATATACCCTATGGCTACACCTTC. It yields the protein CASSILGTAYIPYGYTF.

This clone appeared once. The V call is TRBV11-3, the J call TRBJ2-3; 10 bases map to TRBD2. Trimming at V came to 0 bases and at J to 2 bases, leaving 8 bases not matched to a gene. Germline values: CDR1 SGHNT, CDR2 YENEEA. The CDR3 loop spans 18 amino acids. CDR3 sequence reads: CASSLDPRTSGNTDTQYF. The CDR3 region has the DNA TGTGCCAGCAGCTTAGACCCCCGGACTAGCGGAAACACAGATACGCAGTATTTT.

V gene TRBV27 combines with J gene TRBJ2-1, with 9 bases that match TRBD2. From germline, CDR1 is MNHEY and CDR2 SMNVEV (reference sequence). The CDR3 runs to 17 residues. With 5 bases clipped from V and 9 bases from J, the junction kept 17 bases outside the gene matches. The CDR3 DNA reads as TGTGCCAGCAGTGGCCACACTCTAGCGGGACTGCGGGGTGAGCAGTTCTTC. Its protein is CASSGHTLAGLRGEQFF.

This clone was seen just once. The rearrangement uses TRBV29-1 and TRBJ1-1; 9 nucleotides match TRBD1. Germline CDR1 and CDR2: SQVTM and ANQGSEA. Unmatched junction bases numbered 7, after V lost 4 bases and J lost 10 bases. The CDR3 length is 12 residues. The CDR3 DNA reads TGCAGCGTTGCCGGGGACAGGGAGAGAGCTTTCTTT. It is translated as CSVAGDRERAFF.

The chain carries TRBV10-2 and TRBJ1-2; a weak D match, TRBD1 (6 bases). Germline V CDR1 and CDR2: WSHSY, SAAADI. This CDR3 has 12 residues. The CDR3 DNA reads TGCGCGACGATGAAGGACAGCTATGGCTACACCTTC. Translation gives CATMKDSYGYTF.

J is TRBJ2-1 and V is TRBV27; 7 bases fit TRBD1. This CDR3 comprises 16 residues. Germline CDR1 reads MNHEY; CDR2 reads SMNVEV (reference sequence). Unmatched junction bases numbered 8, after V lost 6 bases and J lost 0 bases. The CDR3 sequence: CASRSLTGSSYNEQFF. As DNA, the CDR3 is TGTGCCAGCAGGTCTCTGACAGGGAGCTCCTACAATGAGCAGTTCTTC.

This chain uses TRBV28 with TRBJ1-1; 9 bases match TRBD1. CDR1 and CDR2 (germline): MDHEN, SYDVKM. The CDR3 has 14 residues. The J segment lost 1 base and the V segment lost 7 bases, leaving 4 bases of the junction unmatched. Here the CDR3 DNA reads TGTGCCAGCAAGACGGGACAGGGGAACACTGAAGCTTTCTTT. As protein: CASKTGQGNTEAFF.

V gene TRBV19 combines with J gene TRBJ1-1, with TRBD1 identical over 12 bases. The CDR3 contains 15 residues. Germline V gene data show CDR1 as LNHDA and CDR2 as SQIVND (reference sequence). V dropped 6 bases and J dropped 5; count of bases not matched to a gene: 7. CDR3 sequence (DNA): TGTGCCAGTAGGGGACAGGGGGCGTGGGGGACTGAAGCTTTCTTT. Translating gives CASRGQGAWGTEAFF.

This chain connects TRBV2 to TRBJ2-1, with TRBD2 matching 9 bases. The CDR3 has 18 amino acids. Germline CDR1 and CDR2: SNHLY and FYNNEI. After removal of 5 bases from V and 3 bases from J, the junction contained 14 bases not matched to a gene. CDR3 nucleotide sequence: TGTGCCAGCAGTTTTAGCGGGAGAATGAGGAGCGGCTACAATGAGCAGTTCTTC. Amino acids: CASSFSGRMRSGYNEQFF.

V gene TRBV9 combines with J gene TRBJ2-5, with 7 nucleotides matching TRBD2. Losses at the gene ends were 4 bases for V and 2 bases for J; bases not matched to a gene: 2. CDR1 and CDR2 from the germline V gene are SGDLS and YYNGEE. CDR3 length equals 13 residues. The CDR3 DNA follows: TGTGCCAGCAGCACCGGGGGGCAAGAGACCCAGTACTTC. Protein product: CASSTGGQETQYF.

This clone was observed a handful of times. The V gene is TRBV5-1, the J gene TRBJ1-2, with TRBD1 matching 7 bases. This CDR3 region has 16 residues. V trimming: 4 bases; J trimming: 8 bases; junction bases outside the gene matches: 17. Germline CDR1 reads SGHRS; CDR2 reads YFSETQ. The CDR3 sequence is CASSDGFPQGVGGYTF. Written as DNA, the CDR3 is TGCGCCAGCAGCGACGGATTCCCCCAGGGGGTAGGGGGCTACACCTTC.

This rearrangement joins TRBV11-2 to TRBJ2-1; 8 bases map to TRBD2. The ends lost 1 base at V and 1 base at J; junction bases unmatched: 6. Germline-derived CDR1 and CDR2 are SGHAT and FQNNGV. There are 17 residues in the CDR3. The CDR3 region is CASSLAEGLVSYNEQFF. The CDR3 DNA sequence: TGTGCCAGCAGCTTAGCAGAGGGACTAGTTTCCTACAATGAGCAGTTCTTC.

This chain uses TRBV15 with TRBJ2-1; TRBD2 agrees at 16 bases. The CDR3 runs to 16 residues. V lost 5 bases and J lost 10; bases outside the gene matches: 8. CDR1 and CDR2 from the germline V gene are LNHNV and YYDKDF (reference sequence). The CDR3 loop reads CATSGNWGLAGGEQFF. The CDR3 DNA sequence: TGTGCCACCAGCGGAAACTGGGGACTAGCGGGGGGGGAGCAGTTCTTC.

V gene TRBV5-1 combines with J gene TRBJ1-1, with D unclear. Germline assignment: CDR1 SGHRS and CDR2 YFSETQ. The V gene lost 1 base and the J gene lost 4 bases, with 14 bases spanning the gap. This CDR3 has 15 residues. The CDR3 region is CASSLHSTRGTEAFF. DNA of the CDR3: TGCGCCAGCAGCTTGCATAGCACCCGGGGCACTGAAGCTTTCTTT.